The clone carrying this TCR beta chain has just one count. This sample is drawn from a study of blood T cell repertoires in COVID-19. The table came from immunoSEQ multiplex PCR; TCRdb's copy has only in-frame clones and leaves some out. Here the sample spans some 200,000 clones, around 79% being singletons. The CDR3 is made up of 13 amino acids. The V gene lost 5 bases and the J gene lost 7 bases, with 11 bases spanning the gap. Germline CDR1 and CDR2: SEHNR and FQNEAQ (reference sequence). The material sequenced was peripheral blood. The source is a woman in her 70s with acute or convalescent COVID-19. V usage is TRBV7-9 and J usage is TRBJ2-2; a possible D gene is TRBD2 (5 bases). CDR3 sequence reads: CASSEGSLGELFF. CDR3 nucleotide sequence: TGTGCCAGCAGCGAGGGCTCTCTCGGGGAGCTGTTTTTT. The entire variable domain, with the rest obtained from reference TRBV7-9 and TRBJ2-2, is as follows: DTGVSQNPRHKITKRGQNVTFRCDPISEHNRLYWYRQTLGQGPEFLTYFQNEAQLEKSRLLSDRFSAERPKGSFSTLEIQRTEQGDSAMYLCASSEGSLGELFFGEGSRLTVL.